This TCR beta chain was identified in a study of CD8 T cells in ankylosing spondylitis. Study-wide points: Blood from ankylosing spondylitis patients appeared to carry a characteristic roughly 8-variant TCR beta motif. Disease-linked clones reportedly showed significant enrichment in matched ankylosing spondylitis synovial fluid. A CD8+ phenotype characterized the disease-linked clones, which were relatively rare in peripheral blood.

The CDR3 is 19 residues long. Germline V gene sequence: CDR1 SGHDT, CDR2 YYEEEE. With 5 bases removed from V and 2 bases from J, the gap between germline ends came to 27 bases. Note on this clonotype: Its target is unknown.

For TCR beta, libraries came from quantitative 5'-RACE with molecular barcodes. Using its own MiXCR run on the 5' RACE reads, TCRdb lists one record per CDR3 protein. Among around 340,000 distinct CDR3 sequences listed, approximately 22% were seen once. The chain joins TRBV5-6 to TRBJ2-3; perhaps D is TRBD1 or TRBD2 (7 bases each). The source of this sequence is a male donor with ankylosing spondylitis or in good health (not recorded which). Sequenced sample: blood, either unsorted or a sorted T cell fraction (not recorded which). The CDR3 sequence is CASRMHQGGWPDITDTQYF. Here the CDR3 DNA reads TGTGCCAGCAGGATGCACCAGGGGGGGTGGCCCGACATCACAGATACGCAGTATTTT. The full variable domain, with the rest looked up from reference TRBV5-6 and TRBJ2-3, is DAGVTQSPTHLIKTRGQQVTLRCSPKSGHDTVSWYQQALGQGPQFIFQYYEEEERQRGNFPDRFSGHQFPNYSSELNVNALLLGDSALYLCASRMHQGGWPDITDTQYFGPGTRLTVL.